Shown below are 28 T cell receptor beta chains from a single sample sequenced in a study of T cells in Graves' hyperthyroidism and ophthalmopathy. TCR beta CDR3 regions were amplified from RNA. Primed by the HTBI set, a first-round RT-PCR was run on the TCR CDR3. TCRdb processed the multiplex PCR reads anew with MiXCR; each CDR3 protein has one entry. The sample shows 300,000 to 450,000 distinct CDR3 sequences, around 25% of them seen only once. Sequenced: blood. These receptors all come from a man aged 50-59 years with Graves' hyperthyroidism.

This clonotype was seen a handful of times. V is TRBV19 and J is TRBJ1-5, with D possibly matching TRBD1 (5 bases). The CDR3 has 15 amino acids. CDR1 is LNHDA, CDR2 SQIVND, per germline (reference sequence). V lost 8 bases, J lost 9 bases, and 23 bases lay in between. This CDR3 reads CASRDQTAGPPPQHF. DNA of the CDR3: TGTGCCAGTCGAGACCAGACAGCGGGTCCACCGCCCCAGCATTTT.

The V call is TRBV24-1, the J call TRBJ2-2; 7 nucleotides align to TRBD1. Germline lookup yields CDR1 KGHDR and CDR2 SFDVKD. The CDR3 is 16 residues long. Losses at the gene ends were 1 base for V and 1 base for J; bases not matched to a gene: 2. In nucleotides, the CDR3 is TGTGCCACCAGTGATTTAGGGGACAGGAACACCGGGGAGCTGTTTTTT. Translated: CATSDLGDRNTGELFF.

This clonotype was detected ten times or more. The chain uses TRBV11-2 and TRBJ2-3; either TRBD1 or TRBD2 may fit D (5 bases each). The CDR3 length is 13 residues. Between the trimmed V and J ends, which lost 3 bases and 6 bases, there was a span of 10 bases. Germline CDR1 is SGHAT and CDR2 is FQNNGV. The CDR3 is CASSFSWGDTQYF. As DNA, the CDR3 is TGTGCCAGCAGCTTTTCCTGGGGGGATACGCAGTATTTT. Filled out from reference TRBV11-2 and TRBJ2-3, the complete variable domain reads EAGVAQSPRYKIIEKRQSVAFWCNPISGHATLYWYQQILGQGPKLLIQFQNNGVVDDSQLPKDRFSAERLKGVDSTLKIQPAKLEDSAVYLCASSFSWGDTQYFGPGTRLTVL.

The chain has TRBV2 and TRBJ2-1; D perhaps matches TRBD2 (6 bases). This CDR3 spans 12 amino acids. The V and J ends lost 7 bases and 5 bases respectively, with 9 bases between them. Germline CDR1 reads SNHLY; CDR2 reads FYNNEI. For the CDR3, the DNA is TGTGCCAGCAATGGAGGGGACAATGAGCAGTTCTTC. It is translated as CASNGGDNEQFF.

This clonotype was detected a few times. The V call is TRBV5-1, the J call TRBJ2-5; the match to TRBD2 covers 8 bases. Germline V lookup: CDR1 SGHRS, CDR2 YFSETQ. Trimming took 4 bases from V and 2 from J; bases not matched to a gene: 7. The CDR3 is made up of 15 amino acids. CDR3: CASSTRGGEQETQYF. As DNA, the CDR3 is TGCGCCAGCAGCACCCGGGGGGGCGAACAAGAGACCCAGTACTTC. The whole variable domain, remainder taken from reference TRBV5-1 and TRBJ2-5, is KAGVTQTPRYLIKTRGQQVTLSCSPISGHRSVSWYQQTPGQGLQFLFEYFSETQRNKGNFPGRFSGRQFSNSRSEMNVSTLELGDSALYLCASSTRGGEQETQYFGPGTRLLVL.

The chain is built from TRBV10-1 and TRBJ1-5; a possible D gene is TRBD1 (5 bases). The CDR3 sequence is 13 residues long. Germline assignment: CDR1 WNHNN and CDR2 SYGVQD (reference sequence). Trimming stripped 2 bases from V and 6 bases from J, with 8 bases between. CDR3 nucleotide sequence: TGCGCCAGCAGTGAGACAGGCACTCAGCCCCAGCATTTT. Protein product: CASSETGTQPQHF.

CDR3 amino acids: CSAREAAGGRNEQFF. The CDR3 DNA reads as TGCAGTGCTAGAGAGGCGGCGGGAGGGCGAAATGAGCAGTTCTTC. The chain employs TRBV20-1 and TRBJ2-1; 9 bases fit TRBD2. There are 15 residues in the CDR3. Germline-derived CDR1 and CDR2 are DFQATT and SNEGSKA (reference sequence). J lost 7 bases, V lost 0 bases, and 7 bases had no gene match.

On this clonotype: Relative to the germline gene, one junction end is altered; a read error may explain this. V is TRBV4-1 and J is TRBJ2-3; the match to TRBD2 covers 9 bases. CDR1 and CDR2 from the germline V gene are MGHRA and YSYEKL. The CDR3 extends over 16 amino acids. DNA for the CDR3: TGTGCCAGCAGCCAAGAGGCTAGCGGGGACACAGATACGCAGTATTTT. Its protein product is CASSQEASGDTDTQYF.

Many counts were recorded for this clonotype. V gene TRBV12-3 or TRBV12-4 combines with J gene TRBJ2-3; D is possibly TRBD2 (5 bases). This CDR3 contains 14 residues. V lost 6 bases and J lost 4, with 14 bases in between. In nucleotides, the CDR3 is TGTGCCAGCAGGCAGCGGACGGGCCCAGATACGCAGTATTTT. Translated: CASRQRTGPDTQYF.

This clonotype has only a few counts. This rearrangement joins TRBV29-1 to TRBJ2-1; TRBD1 agrees at 7 bases. The CDR3 is made up of 12 amino acids. After removal of 4 bases from V and 7 bases from J, the junction contained 4 bases not matched to a gene. Germline V gene sequence: CDR1 SQVTM, CDR2 ANQGSEA. The CDR3 here is CSVAGTANEQFF. The CDR3 DNA follows: TGCAGCGTTGCGGGGACAGCAAATGAGCAGTTCTTC.

The CDR3 loop reads CASRLQGATNEKLFF. CDR3 nucleotides: TGTGCCAGCAGACTTCAGGGGGCAACTAATGAAAAACTGTTTTTT. This chain joins TRBV28 and TRBJ1-4; 7 nucleotides match TRBD1. With V trimmed by 6 bases and J by 0 bases, 4 bases remained unmatched. The CDR3 is made up of 15 amino acids. The germline gives CDR1 MDHEN, CDR2 SYDVKM.

The chain is built from TRBV12-3 or TRBV12-4 and TRBJ2-7; 8 bases agree with TRBD2. This CDR3 comprises 15 residues. V gave up 5 bases and J gave up 1 base; unmatched junction bases: 7. In DNA, the CDR3 is TGTGCCAGCAGTGTGAGCGGGAGCGCTTCCTACGAGCAGTACTTC. Protein product: CASSVSGSASYEQYF.

The chain combines TRBV7-6 with TRBJ2-1, with TRBD2 matching over 10 bases. V trimming: 1 base; J trimming: 6 bases; junction bases outside the gene matches: 6. This CDR3 spans 16 amino acids. Looked up from germline, CDR1 is SGHVS and CDR2 is FNYEAQ. CDR3 DNA: TGTGCCAGCAGCTTAGGATACGGGACTAGCGCCAATGAGCAGTTCTTC. Its protein is CASSLGYGTSANEQFF.

This clonotype showed up many times. The rearrangement joins TRBV11-2 to TRBJ2-5, with a tentative D call TRBD1 (5 bases). The CDR3 spans 19 residues. The germline CDR1 and CDR2 sequences are SGHAT and FQNNGV. V was cut by 4 bases and J by 1 base, with 25 bases left in between. The CDR3 DNA reads TGTGCCAGCAGCTCAACCCGACAGACTTTTACTGGCTTCCAAGAGACCCAGTACTTC. Protein: CASSSTRQTFTGFQETQYF.

The V and J genes are TRBV20-1 and TRBJ2-1; 10 bases are a match to TRBD2. Germline V gives CDR1 DFQATT, CDR2 SNEGSKA (reference sequence). The CDR3 runs 15 residues. Trimming removed 7 bases from V and 9 bases from J; junction bases left unmatched: 15. The CDR3 spells CSVPSGRTRAFEQFF. The CDR3 DNA is TGCAGTGTTCCTAGCGGGAGAACAAGGGCGTTTGAGCAGTTCTTC.

The table lists this clonotype with a few counts. The chain combines TRBV20-1 with TRBJ2-7, with a weak D call TRBD1 (6 bases). The V gene lost 0 bases and the J gene lost 0 bases, with 18 bases spanning the gap. In germline, CDR1 is DFQATT, CDR2 SNEGSKA (reference sequence). The CDR3 covers 17 residues. CDR3 bases: TGCAGTGCTAGAGATTCAATACAGGGTATATTCTCCTACGAGCAGTACTTC. Its translation is CSARDSIQGIFSYEQYF.

The chain carries TRBV19 and TRBJ2-1; 10 bases are a match to TRBD1. With V trimmed by 4 bases and J by 9 bases, 6 bases remained unmatched. Germline values: CDR1 LNHDA, CDR2 SQIVND (reference sequence). This CDR3 contains 14 residues. The CDR3 loop is CASSKPGQGFEQFF. Here the CDR3 DNA reads TGTGCCAGTAGTAAGCCGGGACAGGGGTTTGAGCAGTTCTTC.

This clonotype was detected a few times. The V call is TRBV12-3 or TRBV12-4, the J call TRBJ1-3, with D possibly TRBD1 on 5 matching bases. This CDR3 spans 15 amino acids. V was pared by 7 bases and J by 0 bases, with 13 bases between. CDR3 sequence: CASTPTGYSGNTIYF. CDR3 DNA: TGTGCCAGCACCCCAACAGGCTACTCTGGAAACACCATATATTTT.

This clonotype came up many times. The chain carries TRBV2 and TRBJ1-1; D possibly corresponds to TRBD1 (5 bases). Per germline, CDR1 SNHLY and CDR2 FYNNEI. Trimming removed 1 base from V and 0 bases from J, with 9 bases in between. This CDR3 has 15 residues. The chain's CDR3 is CASSEVAGMNTEAFF. DNA for the CDR3: TGTGCCAGCAGTGAAGTTGCAGGGATGAACACTGAAGCTTTCTTT.

The CDR3 region is CASGPSGNQPQHF. Written as DNA, the CDR3 is TGTGCTAGTGGTCCCTCAGGCAATCAGCCCCAGCATTTT. The chain uses TRBV12-5 and TRBJ1-5, with D hard to call. The CDR3 extends over 13 amino acids. The ends were cut back, 5 bases at V and 2 bases at J, with 7 bases in the middle. Germline V gene sequence: CDR1 LGHNT, CDR2 FRNRAP.

In this sample, this clonotype turned up many times. The chain is built from TRBV24-1 and TRBJ1-2; TRBD1 matches 8 bases. Germline CDR1 KGHDR, CDR2 SFDVKD. CDR3 length: 16 residues. V lost 4 bases and J lost 7; bases outside the gene matches: 13. CDR3 in DNA: TGTGCCACCAGTGACCGGGACCCCGGACAGGGTAGTGGCTACACCTTC. This sequence encodes CATSDRDPGQGSGYTF.

This clonotype came up a few times. This chain connects TRBV6-1 to TRBJ2-1; 12 nucleotides line up with TRBD2. This CDR3 has 15 residues. V gave up 5 bases and J gave up 12 bases; unmatched junction bases: 11. Germline V gene lookup returns CDR1 MNHNS and CDR2 SASEGT. CDR3 sequence (DNA): TGTGCCAGCAGTTCCCGACTAGCGGGAGTGGGTGGGCAGTTCTTC. Its protein product is CASSSRLAGVGGQFF.

This clonotype was observed a few times. The chain is built from TRBV30 and TRBJ2-2; D might be TRBD1 (5 bases). In germline, CDR1 is GTSNPN, CDR2 SVGIG (reference sequence). The CDR3 runs 14 residues. The germline V and J ends were trimmed by 2 bases and 4 bases, with 11 bases remaining between them. The DNA of the CDR3 is TGTGCCTGGAGTCAAGGGGCGCTCACCGGGGAGCTGTTTTTT. Translating it yields CAWSQGALTGELFF.

This clonotype was found a few times. The CDR3, as DNA: TGCGCCAGCAGCCAAGTTTTCACGGGAGATTCCTACGAGCAGTACTTC. It specifies CASSQVFTGDSYEQYF. The rearrangement joins TRBV4-1 to TRBJ2-7, with a possible D match to TRBD2 (6 bases). The CDR3 is 16 amino acids. Germline V lookup: CDR1 MGHRA, CDR2 YSYEKL. Trimming stripped 1 base from V and 1 base from J, with 14 bases between.

This clonotype was found many times. The CDR3 DNA reads as TGTGCCAGCAGTTTATACAGGGGAGGCTCCAATGAGCAGTTCTTC. Its translation is CASSLYRGGSNEQFF. The chain has TRBV28 and TRBJ2-1; a possible D gene is TRBD1 (7 bases). Per the germline V gene, CDR1 is MDHEN and CDR2 is SYDVKM. V shed 1 base and J shed 6 bases, with 13 bases lying between them. The CDR3 has 15 residues. Full variable domain (remainder filled in from reference TRBV28 and TRBJ2-1): DVKVTQSSRYLVKRTGEKVFLECVQDMDHENMFWYRQDPGLGLRLIYFSYDVKMKEKGDIPEGYSVSREKKERFSLILESASTNQTSMYLCASSLYRGGSNEQFFGPGTRLTVL.

The rearrangement joins TRBV6-1 to TRBJ1-1; tentatively, D is TRBD1 (6 bases). The CDR3 length is 12 residues. Trimming removed 5 bases at V and 5 bases at J, with 9 bases between. CDR1 MNHNS and CDR2 SASEGT come from the germline V gene. In DNA form, the CDR3 reads TGTGCCAGCAGTCGAACAGGGACTGAAGCTTTCTTT. This codes for CASSRTGTEAFF.

This clonotype was observed many times. This chain's CDR3 is CASSHPGLAGGPNQETQYF. For the CDR3, the DNA is TGCGCCAGCAGCCATCCCGGACTAGCGGGAGGACCGAATCAAGAGACCCAGTACTTC. The chain joins TRBV4-1 to TRBJ2-5, with TRBD2 matching over 14 bases. This CDR3 is 19 amino acids long. Germline V CDR1 and CDR2: MGHRA, YSYEKL. After removal of 3 bases from V and 2 bases from J, the junction contained 11 bases not matched to a gene.

The chain joins TRBV6-5 to TRBJ2-7, with TRBD2 as a possible D gene (5 bases). CDR3 length: 13 amino acids. In germline, CDR1 is MNHEY, CDR2 SVGAGI. V lost 2 bases, J lost 5 bases, and 10 bases lay in between. The CDR3 nucleotides read TGTGCCAGCAGTTACCCAGGACTGGACGAGCAGTACTTC. This codes for CASSYPGLDEQYF.